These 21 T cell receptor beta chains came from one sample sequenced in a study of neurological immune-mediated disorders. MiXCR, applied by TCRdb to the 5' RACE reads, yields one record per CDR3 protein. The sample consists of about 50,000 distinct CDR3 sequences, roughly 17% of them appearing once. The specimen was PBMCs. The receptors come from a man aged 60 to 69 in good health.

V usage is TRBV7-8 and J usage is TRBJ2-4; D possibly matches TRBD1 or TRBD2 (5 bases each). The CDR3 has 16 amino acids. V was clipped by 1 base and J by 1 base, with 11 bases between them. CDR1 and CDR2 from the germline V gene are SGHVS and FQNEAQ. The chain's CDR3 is CASSLVGGAAKNIQYF. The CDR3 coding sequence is TGTGCCAGCAGCTTAGTTGGGGGAGCGGCCAAAAACATTCAGTACTTC.

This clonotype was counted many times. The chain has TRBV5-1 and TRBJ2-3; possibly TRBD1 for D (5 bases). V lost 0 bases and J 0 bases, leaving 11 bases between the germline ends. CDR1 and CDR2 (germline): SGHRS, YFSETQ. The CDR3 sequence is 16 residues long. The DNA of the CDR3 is TGCGCCAGCAGCTTGGGCGGCAGGGCTAGCACAGATACGCAGTATTTT. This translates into CASSLGGRASTDTQYF.

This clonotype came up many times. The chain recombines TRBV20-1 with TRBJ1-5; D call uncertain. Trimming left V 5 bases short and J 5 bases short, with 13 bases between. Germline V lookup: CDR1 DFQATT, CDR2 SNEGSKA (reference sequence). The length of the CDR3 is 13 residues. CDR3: CSAWTGSDQPQHF. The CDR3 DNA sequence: TGCAGTGCTTGGACGGGGTCGGATCAGCCCCAGCATTTT.

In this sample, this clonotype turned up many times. The CDR3 region is CSARDWSGSYNEQFF. The DNA of the CDR3 is TGCAGTGCTAGAGATTGGAGCGGGAGTTACAATGAGCAGTTCTTC. V and J are TRBV20-1 and TRBJ2-1, with TRBD2 matching 8 bases. The CDR3 is 15 amino acids. V was clipped by 0 bases and J by 4 bases; unmatched bases: 5. Looked up from germline, CDR1 is DFQATT and CDR2 is SNEGSKA (reference sequence).

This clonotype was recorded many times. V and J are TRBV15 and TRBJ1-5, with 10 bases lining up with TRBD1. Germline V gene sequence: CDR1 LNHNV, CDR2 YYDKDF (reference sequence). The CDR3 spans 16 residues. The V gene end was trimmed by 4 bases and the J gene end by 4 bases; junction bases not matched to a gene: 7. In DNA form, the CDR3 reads TGTGCCACCAGCAAACCCGGGACAGGGGAAAATCAGCCCCAGCATTTT. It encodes CATSKPGTGENQPQHF.

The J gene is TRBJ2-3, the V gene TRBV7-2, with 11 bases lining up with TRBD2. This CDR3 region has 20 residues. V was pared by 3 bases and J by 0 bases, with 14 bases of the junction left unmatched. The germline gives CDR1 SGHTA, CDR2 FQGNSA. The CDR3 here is CASSFPSKSGTSGSTDTQYF. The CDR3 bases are TGTGCCAGCAGCTTCCCTTCTAAGTCAGGGACTAGCGGTAGCACAGATACGCAGTATTTT. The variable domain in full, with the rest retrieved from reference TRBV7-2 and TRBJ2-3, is GAGVSQSPSNKVTEKGKDVELRCDPISGHTALYWYRQSLGQGLEFLIYFQGNSAPDKSGLPSDRFSAERTGGSVSTLTIQRTQQEDSAVYLCASSFPSKSGTSGSTDTQYFGPGTRLTVL.

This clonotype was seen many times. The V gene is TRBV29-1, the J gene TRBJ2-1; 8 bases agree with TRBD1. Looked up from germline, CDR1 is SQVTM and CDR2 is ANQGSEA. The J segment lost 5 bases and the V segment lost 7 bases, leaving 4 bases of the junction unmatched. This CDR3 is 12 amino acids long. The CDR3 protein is CSAGTGNNEQFF. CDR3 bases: TGCAGCGCCGGGACAGGTAACAATGAGCAGTTCTTC.

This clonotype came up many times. The CDR3 is CATSDPRGGTYNEQFF. The CDR3 region has the DNA TGTGCCACCAGTGACCCGAGGGGGGGGACTTACAATGAGCAGTTCTTC. The gene calls are TRBV24-1 and TRBJ2-1; TRBD2 might be the D (7 bases). Deletions cut 4 bases from V and 4 bases from J, with 16 bases between. Germline values: CDR1 KGHDR, CDR2 SFDVKD. This CDR3 is 16 amino acids long.

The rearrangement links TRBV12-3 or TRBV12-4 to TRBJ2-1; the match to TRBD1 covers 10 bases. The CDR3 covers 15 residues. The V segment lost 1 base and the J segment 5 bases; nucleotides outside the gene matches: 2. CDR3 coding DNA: TGTGCCAGCAGTTTAGTAGGGACAGGGGACAATGAGCAGTTCTTC. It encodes CASSLVGTGDNEQFF.

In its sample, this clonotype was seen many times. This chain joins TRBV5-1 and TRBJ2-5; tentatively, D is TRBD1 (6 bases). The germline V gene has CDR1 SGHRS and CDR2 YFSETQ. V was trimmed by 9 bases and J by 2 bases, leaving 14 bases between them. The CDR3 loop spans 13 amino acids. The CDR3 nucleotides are TGCGCCACCTCGGACAGAACGCAAGAGACCCAGTACTTC. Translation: CATSDRTQETQYF. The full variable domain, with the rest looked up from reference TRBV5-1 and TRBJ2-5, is KAGVTQTPRYLIKTRGQQVTLSCSPISGHRSVSWYQQTPGQGLQFLFEYFSETQRNKGNFPGRFSGRQFSNSRSEMNVSTLELGDSALYLCATSDRTQETQYFGPGTRLLVL.

CDR3 region: CASLKTKQASNQPQHF. CDR3 bases: TGTGCCAGCCTAAAGACAAAGCAGGCCAGCAATCAGCCCCAGCATTTT. This chain links TRBV21-1 with TRBJ1-5. TRBV21-1 is deemed a pseudogene. The CDR3 covers 16 residues.

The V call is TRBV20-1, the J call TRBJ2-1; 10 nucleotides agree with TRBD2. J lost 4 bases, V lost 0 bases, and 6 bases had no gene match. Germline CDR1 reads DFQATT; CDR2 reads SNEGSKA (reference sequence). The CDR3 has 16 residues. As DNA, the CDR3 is TGCAGTGCTAGAGATCCGACTAGCGGGCCTTACAATGAGCAGTTCTTC. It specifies CSARDPTSGPYNEQFF.

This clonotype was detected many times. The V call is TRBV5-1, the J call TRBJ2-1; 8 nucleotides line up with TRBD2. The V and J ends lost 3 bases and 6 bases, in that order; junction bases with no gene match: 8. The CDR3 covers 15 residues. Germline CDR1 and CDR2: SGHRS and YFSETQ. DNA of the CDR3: TGCGCCAGCAGCTCCCCCGGGACTAGAGGCAATGAGCAGTTCTTC. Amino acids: CASSSPGTRGNEQFF.

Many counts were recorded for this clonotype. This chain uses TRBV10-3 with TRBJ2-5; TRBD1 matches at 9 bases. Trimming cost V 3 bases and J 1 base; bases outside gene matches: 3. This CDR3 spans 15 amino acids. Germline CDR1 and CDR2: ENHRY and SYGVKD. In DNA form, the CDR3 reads TGTGCCATCAGTGACCGGACAGGGGCCCAAGAGACCCAGTACTTC. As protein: CAISDRTGAQETQYF.

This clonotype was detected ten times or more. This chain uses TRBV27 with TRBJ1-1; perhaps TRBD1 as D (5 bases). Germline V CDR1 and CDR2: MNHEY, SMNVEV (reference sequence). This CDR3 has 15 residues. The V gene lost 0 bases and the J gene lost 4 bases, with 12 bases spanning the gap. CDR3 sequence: CASSLSGTLRTEAFF. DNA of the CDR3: TGTGCCAGCAGTTTATCCGGGACGTTGCGCACTGAAGCTTTCTTT.

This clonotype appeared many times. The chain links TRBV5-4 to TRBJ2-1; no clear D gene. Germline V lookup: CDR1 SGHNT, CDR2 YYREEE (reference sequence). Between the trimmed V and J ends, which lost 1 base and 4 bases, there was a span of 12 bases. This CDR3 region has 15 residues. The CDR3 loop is CASSLTFDGYNEQFF. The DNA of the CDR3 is TGTGCCAGCAGCTTGACCTTTGATGGGTACAATGAGCAGTTCTTC.

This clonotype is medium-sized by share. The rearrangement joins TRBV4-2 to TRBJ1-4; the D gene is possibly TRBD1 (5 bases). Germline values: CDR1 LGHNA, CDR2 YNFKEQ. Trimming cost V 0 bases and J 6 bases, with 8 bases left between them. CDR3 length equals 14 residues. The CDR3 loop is CASSQDPRDEKLFF. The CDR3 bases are TGTGCCAGCAGCCAAGACCCCAGGGATGAAAAACTGTTTTTT.

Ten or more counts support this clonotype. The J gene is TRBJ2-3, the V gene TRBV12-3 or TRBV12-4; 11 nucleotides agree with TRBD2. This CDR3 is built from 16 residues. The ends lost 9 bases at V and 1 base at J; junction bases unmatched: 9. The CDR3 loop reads CASLTSGKRGTDTQYF. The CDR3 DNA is TGTGCCAGTTTGACTAGCGGGAAGCGCGGCACAGATACGCAGTATTTT.

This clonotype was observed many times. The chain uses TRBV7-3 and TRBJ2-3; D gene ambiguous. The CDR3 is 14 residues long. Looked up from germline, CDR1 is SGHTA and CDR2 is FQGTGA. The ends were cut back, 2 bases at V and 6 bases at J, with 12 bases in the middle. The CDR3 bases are TGTGCCAGCAGCTTATCCCCCGAACGCGATACGCAGTATTTT. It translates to CASSLSPERDTQYF.

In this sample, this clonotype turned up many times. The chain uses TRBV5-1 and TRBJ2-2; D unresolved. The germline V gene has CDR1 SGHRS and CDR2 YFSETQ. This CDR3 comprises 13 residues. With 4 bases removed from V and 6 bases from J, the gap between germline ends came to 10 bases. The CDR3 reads CASSPESAGELFF. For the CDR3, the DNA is TGCGCCAGCAGCCCGGAATCTGCCGGGGAGCTGTTTTTT.

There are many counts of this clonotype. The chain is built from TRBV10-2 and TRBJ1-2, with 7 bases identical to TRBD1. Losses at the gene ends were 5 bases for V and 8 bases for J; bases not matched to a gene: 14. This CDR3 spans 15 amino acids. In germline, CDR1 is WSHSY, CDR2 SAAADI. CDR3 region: CASSSQGTVGRGYTF. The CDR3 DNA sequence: TGCGCCAGCAGTTCACAGGGGACAGTCGGAAGAGGCTACACCTTC.